The T cell receptor (beta chain) under discussion was sequenced for a study of blood T cell repertoires in COVID-19. Study background: Specimens from acute and convalescent COVID-19 originated in the United States, Italy and Spain. PBMCs, B-cell-depleted T cells, or T cells were the source of the cDNA or gDNA that made up the material.

The length of the CDR3 is 15 residues. Germline V lookup: CDR1 MGHRA, CDR2 YSYEKL. V was clipped by 0 bases and J by 10 bases, with 15 bases between them. Original data processing: Amplifying reference gene primers gave estimates of nucleated cell counts. Data came from immunoSEQ multiplex PCR; TCRdb stores just in-frame clones and leaves some out. V, J and clone size are those of that table, while D and trimming were read from the DNA. This table holds 40,000 to 55,000 clones, about 92% found once. This clonotype was obtained from a woman of 80 years or more with acute or convalescent COVID-19. The sequencing input was peripheral blood. The chain uses TRBV4-1 and TRBJ1-4, with D tentatively TRBD1 (5 bases). The CDR3 DNA follows: TGCGCCAGCAGCCAAGATACAGGTGGTGTGGGAAAACTGTTTTTT. Translating gives CASSQDTGGVGKLFF.